This T cell receptor (beta chain) was obtained from a study of T cell responses to AZD1222 COVID-19 vaccine. At the level of the study: Timing groups of about 4 and about 12 weeks for second doses were pooled. Overall study findings and caveats: Rises in breadth and depth of Spike-specific TCRs came after two AZD1222 doses. Spike as a whole was targeted by vaccine-associated CD4 TCRs, dominant at 160-218 and 743-854. The donor group comprised mostly white British people and more females; the analysis possibly underestimated clonal diversity.

Concerning this clone: Its antigen is currently unknown.

Clones were read by immunoSEQ multiplex PCR, and TCRdb kept only the in-frame ones, dropping some. This table holds around 100,000 clones, roughly 92% found once. The CDR3 sequence is 15 residues long. Per the germline V gene, CDR1 is SGHAT and CDR2 is FQNNGV. Trimming removed 4 bases from V and 3 bases from J; junction bases left unmatched: 5. The specimen comprised peripheral blood, sampled on day 0 of AZD1222 vaccination. This clonotype originated in an adult in good health. V and J are TRBV11-2 and TRBJ1-3; TRBD1 matches at 8 bases. CDR3 DNA: TGTGCCAGCAGCTCCAGGGGGCTGTATGGAAACACCATATATTTT. Protein sequence: CASSSRGLYGNTIYF.